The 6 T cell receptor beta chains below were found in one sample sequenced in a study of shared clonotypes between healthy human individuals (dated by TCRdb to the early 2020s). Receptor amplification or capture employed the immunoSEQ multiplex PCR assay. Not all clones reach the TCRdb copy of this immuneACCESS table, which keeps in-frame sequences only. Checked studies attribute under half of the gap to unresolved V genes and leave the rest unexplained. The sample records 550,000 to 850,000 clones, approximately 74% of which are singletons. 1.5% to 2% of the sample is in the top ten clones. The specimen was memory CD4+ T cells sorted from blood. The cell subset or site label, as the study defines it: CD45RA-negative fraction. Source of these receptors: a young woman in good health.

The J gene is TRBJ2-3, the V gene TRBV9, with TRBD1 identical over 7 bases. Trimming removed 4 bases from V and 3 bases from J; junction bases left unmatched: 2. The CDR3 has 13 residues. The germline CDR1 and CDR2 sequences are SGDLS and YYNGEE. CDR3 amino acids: CASSRQGTDTQYF. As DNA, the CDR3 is TGTGCCAGCAGCCGACAGGGTACAGATACGCAGTATTTT.

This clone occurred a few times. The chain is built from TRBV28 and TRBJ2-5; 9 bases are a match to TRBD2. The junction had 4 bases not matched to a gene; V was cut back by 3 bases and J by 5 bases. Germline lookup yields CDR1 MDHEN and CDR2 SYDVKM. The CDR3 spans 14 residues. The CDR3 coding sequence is TGTGCCAGCAGTTTTGGTGCGGGAGGGGAGACCCAGTACTTC. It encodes CASSFGAGGETQYF.

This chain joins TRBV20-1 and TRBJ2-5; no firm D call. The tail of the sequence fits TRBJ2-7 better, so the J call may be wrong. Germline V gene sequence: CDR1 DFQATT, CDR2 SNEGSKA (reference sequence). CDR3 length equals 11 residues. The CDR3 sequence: CSASKASEQYF. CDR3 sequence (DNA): TGCAGTGCCTCCAAGGCATCCGAGCAGTACTTC.

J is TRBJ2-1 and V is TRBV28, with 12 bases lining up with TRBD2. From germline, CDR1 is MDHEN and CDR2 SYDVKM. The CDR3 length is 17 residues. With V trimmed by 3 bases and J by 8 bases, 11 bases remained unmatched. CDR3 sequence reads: CASSFLLAGGPRDEQFF. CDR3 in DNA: TGTGCCAGCAGTTTCTTGCTAGCGGGAGGGCCCCGGGATGAGCAGTTCTTC. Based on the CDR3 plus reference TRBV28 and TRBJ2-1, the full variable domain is DVKVTQSSRYLVKRTGEKVFLECVQDMDHENMFWYRQDPGLGLRLIYFSYDVKMKEKGDIPEGYSVSREKKERFSLILESASTNQTSMYLCASSFLLAGGPRDEQFFGPGTRLTVL.

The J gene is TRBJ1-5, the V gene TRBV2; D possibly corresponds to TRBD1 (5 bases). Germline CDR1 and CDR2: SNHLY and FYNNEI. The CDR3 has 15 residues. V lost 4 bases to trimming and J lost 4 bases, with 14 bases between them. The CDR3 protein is CASSAGGRRNQPQHF. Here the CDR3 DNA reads TGTGCCAGCAGTGCGGGGGGACGGAGGAATCAGCCCCAGCATTTT. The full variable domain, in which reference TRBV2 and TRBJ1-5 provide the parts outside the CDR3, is EPEVTQTPSHQVTQMGQEVILRCVPISNHLYFYWYRQILGQKVEFLVSFYNNEISEKSEIFDDQFSVERPDGSNFTLKIRSTKLEDSAMYFCASSAGGRRNQPQHFGDGTRLSIL.

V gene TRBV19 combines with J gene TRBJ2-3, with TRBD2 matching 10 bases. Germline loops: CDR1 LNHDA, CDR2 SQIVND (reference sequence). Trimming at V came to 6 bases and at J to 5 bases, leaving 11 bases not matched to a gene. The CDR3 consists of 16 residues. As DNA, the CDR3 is TGTGCCAGTAGGCTAGCGGGAGCTTTGGTGGGAGATACGCAGTATTTT. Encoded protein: CASRLAGALVGDTQYF.